These 5 T cell receptor beta chains originate from one sample sequenced in a study of identifying expanded T cells in peripheral blood (dated by TCRdb to the late 2010s). Receptor libraries were prepared by the immunoSEQ multiplex PCR assay. In its TCRdb copy, this immuneACCESS table keeps in-frame sequences only and misses some clones. Where compared with another copy, unresolved V genes explain less than half of these, and the others have no known cause. In all, the sample holds around 120,000 clones, and approximately 90% of those were seen once. Approximately 16% of the sample rests with the top ten. The sequencing input was blood. The receptor source for this set is a person aged 18 to 70 in good health.

The V and J genes are TRBV6-5 and TRBJ2-1; no clear D. Germline loops: CDR1 MNHEY, CDR2 SVGAGI. V was trimmed by 2 bases and J by 9 bases, leaving 11 bases between them. This CDR3 spans 13 amino acids. CDR3 region: CASSYGPRREQFF. Here the CDR3 DNA reads TGTGCCAGCAGTTACGGTCCGAGACGTGAGCAGTTCTTC.

A note on this clone: Distinct nucleotide sequences in the sample also encode this CDR3. The chain recombines TRBV4-1 with TRBJ1-5; weak D call: TRBD1 (5 bases). Germline CDR1 reads MGHRA; CDR2 reads YSYEKL. V was cut by 5 bases and J by 3 bases, with 20 bases left in between. CDR3 length equals 17 residues. This chain's CDR3 is CASSLRWGDYLNQPQHF. DNA for the CDR3: TGCGCCAGCAGCTTGCGCTGGGGGGACTATCTCAATCAGCCCCAGCATTTT.

The chain combines TRBV10-3 with TRBJ2-2, with 7 bases identical to TRBD1. The CDR3 spans 14 residues. CDR1 and CDR2 from the germline V gene are ENHRY and SYGVKD. V gave up 10 bases and J gave up 2 bases; unmatched junction bases: 7. The CDR3 loop reads CATRDRLNTGELFF. The CDR3, as DNA: TGTGCCACAAGGGACAGACTAAACACCGGGGAGCTGTTTTTT.

The V call is TRBV5-1, the J call TRBJ1-3; possible D gene TRBD1, 5 bases. CDR1 and CDR2 from the germline V gene are SGHRS and YFSETQ. CDR3 length equals 13 residues. V gave up 0 bases and J gave up 7 bases, with 8 bases separating them. Written as DNA, the CDR3 is TGCGCCAGCAGCTTGGTCGGGGGGAACACCATATATTTT. Residues: CASSLVGGNTIYF.

This sequence joins TRBV7-2 and TRBJ1-2, with unresolved D. CDR3 length: 15 amino acids. CDR1 SGHTA and CDR2 FQGNSA come from the germline V gene. Trimming shortened V by 6 bases and J by 2 bases, and 16 bases separated the two germline ends. CDR3 sequence reads: CASRPTGGSNYGYTF. The CDR3 DNA is TGTGCCAGCAGACCTACCGGAGGCAGCAACTATGGCTACACCTTC.